This T cell receptor (beta chain) came from a study of cytomegalovirus exposure and HLA in healthy donors. Study at large: Ancestry clustering placed around 81% of around 400 genotyped donors in the Caucasian-associated cluster. Whole-study findings and limits: Upon later analysis, TCR association rates were observed to vary by HLA locus, being highest for DRB1 and lowest for HLA-C. Productive rates of about 87% or about 30% were seen for most TCR beta V segments in an earlier analysis.

The PCR used 60 Vbeta and 13 Jbeta primers. Clones were sequenced by immunoSEQ multiplex PCR, and TCRdb holds only the in-frame ones, with some missing. The sample holds about 190,000 clones; 82% are singletons and the top ten take around 0.8%. With respect to this clone: Its antigen is unidentified.

Germline V CDR1 and CDR2: SGHRS, YFSETQ. J lost 8 bases, V lost 6 bases, and 6 bases had no gene match. The CDR3 is made up of 12 amino acids. This clonotype was obtained from a young woman in good health and CMV-seronegative. This sequence joins TRBV5-1 and TRBJ1-2; 8 bases align to TRBD1. The specimen was PBMCs. CDR3 residues: CASTSTGVGYTF. CDR3 coding DNA: TGCGCCAGCACCTCGACAGGGGTCGGCTACACCTTC.